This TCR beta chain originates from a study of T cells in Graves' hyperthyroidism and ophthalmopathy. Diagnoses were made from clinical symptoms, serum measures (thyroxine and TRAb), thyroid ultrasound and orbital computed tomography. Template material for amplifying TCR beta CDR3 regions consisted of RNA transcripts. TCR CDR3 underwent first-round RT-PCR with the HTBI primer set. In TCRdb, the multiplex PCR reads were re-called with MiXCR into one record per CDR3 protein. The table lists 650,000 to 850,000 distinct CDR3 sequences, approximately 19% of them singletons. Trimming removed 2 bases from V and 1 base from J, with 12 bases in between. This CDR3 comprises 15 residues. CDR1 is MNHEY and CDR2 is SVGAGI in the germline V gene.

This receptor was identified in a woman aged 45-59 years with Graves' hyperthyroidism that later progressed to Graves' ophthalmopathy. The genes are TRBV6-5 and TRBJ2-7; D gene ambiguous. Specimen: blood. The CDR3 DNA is TGTGCCAGCAGTTACCTCTTCGGTGGGTCCTACGAGCAGTACTTC. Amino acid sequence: CASSYLFGGSYEQYF.